The clone carrying this T cell receptor (beta chain) came up once. As yet, its antigen is unknown. The source of the sample is a study of cytotoxic CD8 clonotypes in ibrutinib-treated CLL. The authors obtained approximately 2 micrograms of genomic DNA from cryopreserved PBMCs for TCR beta libraries. V was cut by 3 bases and J by 4 bases, with 11 bases left in between. The germline gives CDR1 KGHSH, CDR2 LQKENI. CDR3 size: 14 residues. Study-level points and caveats: Public clonotypes, found uncommonly, either contracted or stayed stable on treatment.

Sequencing was performed with immunoSEQ multiplex PCR; in TCRdb, only in-frame clones are kept and a portion is missing. This sample has some 140,000 clones; over 60% occur once, and the top ten carry over 10%. The V gene is TRBV18, the J gene TRBJ2-3; possible D gene TRBD2, 5 bases. Sequenced material: PBMCs, taken after 12 months of ibrutinib treatment. This clonotype was sampled from a human donor with chronic lymphocytic leukemia. The CDR3 protein is CASSPTGFSDTQYF. DNA of the CDR3: TGTGCCAGCTCACCGACGGGGTTTTCAGATACGCAGTATTTT.